The 15 T cell receptor beta chains below come from one sample, sequenced in a study of blood T cell repertoires in COVID-19. This table comes from immunoSEQ multiplex PCR, and its TCRdb copy is limited to in-frame clones, with some not included. Of 130,000 to 150,000 clones listed, 80% to 90% are singletons. The source material was peripheral blood. These receptors were collected from a man in his sixties with active or convalescent COVID-19.

This clone has only one observation. The DNA for the CDR3 is TGTGCCAGTACGGCGGGGGGAACTAGCACAGATACGCAGTATTTT. Translated, it gives CASTAGGTSTDTQYF. The rearrangement joins TRBV19 to TRBJ2-3; 8 nucleotides align to TRBD2. The germline CDR1 and CDR2 sequences are LNHDA and SQIVND (reference sequence). The CDR3 is 15 residues long. V was pared by 7 bases and J by 0 bases, with 6 bases of the junction left unmatched.

Comment on this clone: The junction differs from germline at one of its ends, possibly a read error. The rearrangement uses TRBV6-2 or TRBV6-3 and TRBJ1-5, with 8 bases identical to TRBD1. The length of the CDR3 is 18 residues. Germline CDR1 and CDR2: MNHEY and SVGEGT. CDR3 sequence (DNA): TGTGCCAGCAGCTCCCCCGGACAGGGATTGTCCTCCAATAAGCCCCAGCATTTT. This gives the protein CASSSPGQGLSSNKPQHF.

The V call is TRBV12-3 or TRBV12-4, the J call TRBJ2-1, with unresolved D. The CDR3 has 12 residues. The ends were cut back, 2 bases at V and 8 bases at J, with 7 bases in the middle. For the CDR3, the DNA is TGTGCCAGCAGTTTACGTTCGGATGAGCAGTTCTTC. It encodes CASSLRSDEQFF.

This clone was seen once. The genes are TRBV7-2 and TRBJ2-1, with TRBD2 matching 8 bases. CDR1 and CDR2 (germline): SGHTA, FQGNSA. With 5 bases clipped from V and 6 bases from J, the junction kept 9 bases outside the gene matches. The CDR3 runs to 15 residues. The CDR3 nucleotides read TGTGCCAGCAGCCGTGAGCGGGAGCGGGGCAATGAGCAGTTCTTC. This translates into CASSRERERGNEQFF.

The V call is TRBV4-3, the J call TRBJ2-2; TRBD1 aligns across 9 bases. Germline trimming cut 0 bases from V and 4 bases from J; bases unmatched to any gene: 6. Germline V gene data show CDR1 as LGHNA and CDR2 as YSLEER. The CDR3 is made up of 17 amino acids. The CDR3, as DNA: TGCGCCAGCAGCCAAGATGGCCCGGGACAGGGCACCGGGGAGCTGTTTTTT. This encodes CASSQDGPGQGTGELFF.

Of note for this clone: Relative to the germline gene, one junction end is altered; a read error may explain this. The V call is TRBV7-7, the J call TRBJ2-3; a weak D match, TRBD2 (7 bases). CDR1 and CDR2 from the germline V gene are SSHAT and FNYEAQ (reference sequence). The CDR3 totals 15 residues. In DNA, the CDR3 is TGTGCTAGCAGCCCATCCCGGGGGGCACCAGATACGCAGTATTTT. This codes for CASSPSRGAPDTQYF.

This clone was observed a handful of times. The chain couples TRBV4-2 to TRBJ1-2; D is perhaps TRBD1 (5 bases). CDR1 is LGHNA, CDR2 YNFKEQ, per germline. V was pared by 2 bases and J by 4 bases, with 11 bases between. The CDR3 spans 14 residues. CDR3 protein: CASSQPDRGYGYTF. The CDR3 DNA is TGTGCCAGCAGCCAACCCGACAGAGGCTATGGCTACACCTTC.

The J gene is TRBJ2-1, the V gene TRBV14, with D possibly TRBD2 on 6 matching bases. V lost 4 bases and J lost 2, with 12 bases in between. Germline CDR1 reads SGHDN; CDR2 reads FVKESK. This CDR3 is 15 amino acids long. The CDR3, as DNA: TGTGCCAGCAGCCGTCATGCGGGAACCTACAATGAGCAGTTCTTC. It translates to CASSRHAGTYNEQFF.

CDR3 sequence: CASSQAAGLGQFF. The CDR3 DNA follows: TGTGCCAGCAGCCAAGCCGCGGGGTTGGGGCAGTTCTTC. The J gene is TRBJ2-1, the V gene TRBV14, with a tentative D call TRBD2 (6 bases). Trimming took off 1 base at V and 12 bases at J, with 13 bases between the two ends. Germline-derived CDR1 and CDR2 are SGHDN and FVKESK. The CDR3 runs 13 residues.

This chain uses TRBV19 with TRBJ1-2, with 9 bases lining up with TRBD1. CDR1 is LNHDA and CDR2 is SQIVND in the germline V gene (reference sequence). This CDR3 region has 15 residues. V lost 3 bases, J lost 1 base, and 3 bases stayed unmatched. The CDR3 reads CASSIWDRDNYGYTF. DNA for the CDR3: TGTGCCAGTAGTATTTGGGACAGGGATAACTATGGCTACACCTTC.

The V gene is TRBV6-6, the J gene TRBJ1-4; D remains ambiguous. V lost 6 bases and J 3 bases, leaving 14 bases between the germline ends. Germline values: CDR1 MNHNY, CDR2 SVGAGI (reference sequence). CDR3 size: 15 residues. The CDR3 here is CASSEQSGSNEKLFF. The CDR3 DNA follows: TGTGCCAGCAGCGAACAGTCGGGGTCTAATGAAAAACTGTTTTTT.

The V call is TRBV2, the J call TRBJ1-5; D remains unclear. Germline V gives CDR1 SNHLY, CDR2 FYNNEI. CDR3 length: 15 amino acids. V lost 0 bases and J lost 2, with 8 bases in between. The CDR3 protein is CASSEAGRGNQPQHF. DNA for the CDR3: TGTGCCAGCAGTGAAGCTGGTAGAGGCAATCAGCCCCAGCATTTT.

This clone was detected once. V usage is TRBV18 and J usage is TRBJ1-6; D unclear. The CDR3 has 13 amino acids. CDR1 KGHSH and CDR2 LQKENI come from the germline V gene. Trimming took 8 bases from V and 6 from J, leaving 11 bases between them. For the CDR3, the DNA is TGTGCCAGCGGGCGTGACGGTAATTCACCCCTCCACTTT. Translating gives CASGRDGNSPLHF.

V gene TRBV15 combines with J gene TRBJ2-1; TRBD2 matches at 7 bases. Germline values: CDR1 LNHNV, CDR2 YYDKDF (reference sequence). V dropped 1 base and J dropped 1; count of bases not matched to a gene: 4. This CDR3 contains 16 residues. As DNA, the CDR3 is TGTGCCACCAGCAGAGTCCCGGGGGGATCCTACAATGAGCAGTTCTTC. It codes for CATSRVPGGSYNEQFF.

V usage is TRBV18 and J usage is TRBJ1-4, with D maybe TRBD1 (5 bases). Germline-derived CDR1 and CDR2 are KGHSH and LQKENI. V gave up 6 bases and J gave up 7 bases, with 12 bases separating them. The CDR3 runs 13 residues. CDR3 nucleotides: TGTGCCAGCTCCAGGGCTCTTAGTGAAAAACTGTTTTTT. This codes for CASSRALSEKLFF.